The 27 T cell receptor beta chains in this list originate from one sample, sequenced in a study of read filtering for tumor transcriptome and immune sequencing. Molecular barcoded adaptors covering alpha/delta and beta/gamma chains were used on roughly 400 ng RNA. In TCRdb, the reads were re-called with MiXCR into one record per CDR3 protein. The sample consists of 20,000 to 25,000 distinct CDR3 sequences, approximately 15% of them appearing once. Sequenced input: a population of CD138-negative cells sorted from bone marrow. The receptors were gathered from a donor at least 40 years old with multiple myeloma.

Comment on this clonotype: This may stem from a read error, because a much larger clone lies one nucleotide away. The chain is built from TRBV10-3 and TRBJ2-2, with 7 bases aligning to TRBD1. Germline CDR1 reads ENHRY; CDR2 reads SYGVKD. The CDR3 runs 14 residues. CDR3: CAIGSGTDTGELSF. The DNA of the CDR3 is TGTGCCATCGGGTCAGGGACAGACACCGGGGAGCTGTCTTTT.

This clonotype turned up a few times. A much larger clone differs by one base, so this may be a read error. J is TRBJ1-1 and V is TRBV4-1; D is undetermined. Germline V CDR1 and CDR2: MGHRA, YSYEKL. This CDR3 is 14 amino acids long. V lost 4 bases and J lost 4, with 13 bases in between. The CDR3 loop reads CASSRPRGSTEAFF. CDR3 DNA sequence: TGCGCCAGCAGCCGGCCCCGCGGGAGCACTGAAGCTTTCTTT.

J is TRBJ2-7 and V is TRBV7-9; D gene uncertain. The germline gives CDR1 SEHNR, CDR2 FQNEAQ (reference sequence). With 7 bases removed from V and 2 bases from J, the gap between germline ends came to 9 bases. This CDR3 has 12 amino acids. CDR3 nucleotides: TGTGCCAGCACCCCCTCTGCCTACGAGCAGTACTTC. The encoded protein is CASTPSAYEQYF. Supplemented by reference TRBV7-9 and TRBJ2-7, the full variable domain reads DTGVSQNPRHKITKRGQNVTFRCDPISEHNRLYWYRQTLGQGPEFLTYFQNEAQLEKSRLLSDRFSAERPKGSFSTLEIQRTEQGDSAMYLCASTPSAYEQYFGPGTRLTVT.

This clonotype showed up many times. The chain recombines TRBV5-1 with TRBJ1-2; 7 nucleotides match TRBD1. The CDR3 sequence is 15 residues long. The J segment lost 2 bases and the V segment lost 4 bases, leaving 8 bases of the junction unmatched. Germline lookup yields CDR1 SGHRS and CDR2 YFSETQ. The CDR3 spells CASSPGTAQNYGYTF. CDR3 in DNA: TGCGCCAGCAGCCCAGGGACAGCCCAGAACTATGGCTACACCTTC.

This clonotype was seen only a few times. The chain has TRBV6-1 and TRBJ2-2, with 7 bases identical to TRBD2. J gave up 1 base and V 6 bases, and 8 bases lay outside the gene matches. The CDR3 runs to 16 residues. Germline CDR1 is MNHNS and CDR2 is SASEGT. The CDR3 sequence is CASSPGGFLNTGELFF. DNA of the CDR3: TGTGCCAGCAGCCCGGGGGGATTCTTGAACACCGGGGAGCTGTTTTTT.

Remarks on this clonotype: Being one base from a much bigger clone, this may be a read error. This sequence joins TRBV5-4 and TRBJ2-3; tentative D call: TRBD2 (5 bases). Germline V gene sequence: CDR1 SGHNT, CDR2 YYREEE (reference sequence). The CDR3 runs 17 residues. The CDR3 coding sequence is TGCGCCAGCAGCTTGGAGGACCCCACCCCGAGCGCAGATACGCAGTATTTT. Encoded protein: CASSLEDPTPSADTQYF.

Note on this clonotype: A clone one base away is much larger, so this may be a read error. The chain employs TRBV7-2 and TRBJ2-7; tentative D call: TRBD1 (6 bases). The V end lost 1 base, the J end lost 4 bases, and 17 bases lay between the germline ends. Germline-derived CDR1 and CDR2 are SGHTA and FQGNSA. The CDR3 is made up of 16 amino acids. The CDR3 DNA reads TGTGCCAGCAGCTTAGGTCCCGGGAACAGGGTTTACGAGCAGTACTTC. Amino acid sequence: CASSLGPGNRVYEQYF.

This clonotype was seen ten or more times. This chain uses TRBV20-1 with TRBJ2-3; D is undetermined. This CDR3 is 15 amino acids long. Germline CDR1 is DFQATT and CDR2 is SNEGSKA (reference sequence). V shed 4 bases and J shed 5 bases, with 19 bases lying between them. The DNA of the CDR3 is TGCAGTGCTACCAACTCTATTACAGCTAGAGATACGCAGTATTTT. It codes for CSATNSITARDTQYF.

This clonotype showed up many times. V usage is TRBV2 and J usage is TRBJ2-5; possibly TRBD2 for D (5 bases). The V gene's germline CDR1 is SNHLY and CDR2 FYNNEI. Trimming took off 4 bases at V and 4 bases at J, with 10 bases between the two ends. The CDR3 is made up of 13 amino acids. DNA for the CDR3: TGTGCCAGCAGTGTACTCCGGGGAGAGACCCAGTACTTC. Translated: CASSVLRGETQYF.

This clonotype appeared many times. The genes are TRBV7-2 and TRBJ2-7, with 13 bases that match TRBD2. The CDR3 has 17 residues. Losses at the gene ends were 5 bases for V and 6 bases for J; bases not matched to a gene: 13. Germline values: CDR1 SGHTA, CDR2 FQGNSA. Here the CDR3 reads CASSKPGLAGSGGEQYF. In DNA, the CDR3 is TGTGCCAGCAGCAAGCCGGGACTAGCGGGGTCTGGCGGCGAGCAGTACTTC.

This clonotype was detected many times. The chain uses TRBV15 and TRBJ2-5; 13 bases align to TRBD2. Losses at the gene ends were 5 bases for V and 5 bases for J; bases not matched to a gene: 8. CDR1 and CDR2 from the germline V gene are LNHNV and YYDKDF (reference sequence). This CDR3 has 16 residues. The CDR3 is CATSYGLAGAGETQYF. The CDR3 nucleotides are TGTGCCACCAGCTATGGACTAGCGGGAGCAGGCGAGACCCAGTACTTC.

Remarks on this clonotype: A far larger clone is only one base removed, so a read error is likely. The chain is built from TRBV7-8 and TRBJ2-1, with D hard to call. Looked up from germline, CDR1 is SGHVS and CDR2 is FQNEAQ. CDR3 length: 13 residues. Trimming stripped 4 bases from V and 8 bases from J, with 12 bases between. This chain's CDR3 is CASSSEFRDEQFF. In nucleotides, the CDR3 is TGTGCCAGCAGCTCAGAGTTTCGTGATGAGCAGTTCTTC.

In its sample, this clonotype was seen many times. DNA for the CDR3: TGCAGTGCTAGTCCGGGGGCGAAGCAGTTCTTC. Its translation is CSASPGAKQFF. The chain is built from TRBV20-1 and TRBJ2-1; D tentatively reads TRBD1 or TRBD2 (6 bases each). Germline values: CDR1 DFQATT, CDR2 SNEGSKA (reference sequence). V was pared by 3 bases and J by 11 bases, with 11 bases between. This CDR3 has 11 amino acids.

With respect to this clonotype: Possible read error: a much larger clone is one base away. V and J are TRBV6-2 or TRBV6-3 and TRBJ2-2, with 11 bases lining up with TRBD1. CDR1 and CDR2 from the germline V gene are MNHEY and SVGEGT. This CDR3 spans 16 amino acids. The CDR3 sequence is CASRAGTGGFTRELFF. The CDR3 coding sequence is TGTGCCAGCAGAGCCGGGACAGGGGGTTTCACCCGGGAGCTGTTTTTT.

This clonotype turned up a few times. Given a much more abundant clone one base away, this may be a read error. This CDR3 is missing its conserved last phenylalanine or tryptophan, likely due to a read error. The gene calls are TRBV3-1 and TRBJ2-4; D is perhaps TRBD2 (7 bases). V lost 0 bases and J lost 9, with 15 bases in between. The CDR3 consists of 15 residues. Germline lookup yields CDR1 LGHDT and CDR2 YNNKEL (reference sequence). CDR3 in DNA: TGTGCCAGCAGCCAAGACGTGGAGGGGGGGATCATTCAGTACCTC. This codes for CASSQDVEGGIIQYL.

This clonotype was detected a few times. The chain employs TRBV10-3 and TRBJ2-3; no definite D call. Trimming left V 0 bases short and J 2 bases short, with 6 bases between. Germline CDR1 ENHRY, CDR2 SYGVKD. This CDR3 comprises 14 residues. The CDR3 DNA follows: TGTGCCATCAGTGAGTCGGGCCCCACAGATACGCAGTATTTT. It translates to CAISESGPTDTQYF.

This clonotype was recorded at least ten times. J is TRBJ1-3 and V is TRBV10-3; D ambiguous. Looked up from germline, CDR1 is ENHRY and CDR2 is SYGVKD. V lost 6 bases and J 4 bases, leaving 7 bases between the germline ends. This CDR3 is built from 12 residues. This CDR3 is CAIREVGNTIYF. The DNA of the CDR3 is TGTGCCATCAGGGAAGTAGGAAACACCATATATTTT.

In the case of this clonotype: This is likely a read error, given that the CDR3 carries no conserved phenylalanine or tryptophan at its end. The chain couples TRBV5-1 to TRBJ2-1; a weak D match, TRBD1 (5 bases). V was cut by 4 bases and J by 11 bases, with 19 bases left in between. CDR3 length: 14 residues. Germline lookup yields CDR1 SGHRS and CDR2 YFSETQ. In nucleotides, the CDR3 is TGCGCCAGCAGCCCTGACTTGGGGCCAAATAAGCAGTTCTCC. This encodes CASSPDLGPNKQFS.

DNA for the CDR3: TGCAGTGCTATGGGACAGGGGGGTTTGCAGTTCTTC. It yields the protein CSAMGQGGLQFF. This sequence joins TRBV20-1 and TRBJ2-1, with 11 bases that match TRBD1. The germline CDR1 and CDR2 sequences are DFQATT and SNEGSKA (reference sequence). The junction had 5 bases not matched to a gene; V was cut back by 4 bases and J by 12 bases. This CDR3 contains 12 residues.

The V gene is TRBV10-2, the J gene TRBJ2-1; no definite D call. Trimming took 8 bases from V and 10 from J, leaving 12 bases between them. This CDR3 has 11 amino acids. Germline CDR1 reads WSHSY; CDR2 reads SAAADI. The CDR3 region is CASSAVQEQFF. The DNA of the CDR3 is TGCGCCAGCTCAGCAGTCCAAGAGCAGTTCTTC.

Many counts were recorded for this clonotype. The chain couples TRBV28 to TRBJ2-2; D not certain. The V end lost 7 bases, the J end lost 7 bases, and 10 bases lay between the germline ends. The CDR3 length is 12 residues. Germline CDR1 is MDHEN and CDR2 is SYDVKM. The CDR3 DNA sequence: TGTGCCAGCAAGGAGAGCGTCGGGGAGCTGTTTTTT. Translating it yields CASKESVGELFF.

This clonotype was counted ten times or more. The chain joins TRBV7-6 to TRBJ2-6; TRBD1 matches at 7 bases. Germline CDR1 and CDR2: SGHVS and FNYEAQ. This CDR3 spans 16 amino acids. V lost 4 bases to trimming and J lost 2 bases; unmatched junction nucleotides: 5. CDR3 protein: CASSSTGAPGANVLTF. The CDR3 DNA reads TGTGCCAGCAGCTCCACAGGGGCGCCTGGGGCCAACGTCCTGACTTTC.

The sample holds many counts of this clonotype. CDR3 in DNA: TGCAGCGTTACAGGGGCCGGGGAGCTGTTTTTT. This sequence encodes CSVTGAGELFF. The V call is TRBV29-1, the J call TRBJ2-2; the match to TRBD1 covers 7 bases. From germline, CDR1 is SQVTM and CDR2 ANQGSEA. The CDR3 spans 11 residues. V trimming: 5 bases; J trimming: 6 bases; junction bases outside the gene matches: 0.

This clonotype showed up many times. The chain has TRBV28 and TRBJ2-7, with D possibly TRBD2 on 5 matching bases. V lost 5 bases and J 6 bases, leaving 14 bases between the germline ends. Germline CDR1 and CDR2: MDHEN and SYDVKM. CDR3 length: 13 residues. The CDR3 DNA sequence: TGTGCCAGCAGTCCCCCACTGGCGGGCGAGCAGTACTTC. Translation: CASSPPLAGEQYF. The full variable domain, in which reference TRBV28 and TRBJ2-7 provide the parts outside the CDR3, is DVKVTQSSRYLVKRTGEKVFLECVQDMDHENMFWYRQDPGLGLRLIYFSYDVKMKEKGDIPEGYSVSREKKERFSLILESASTNQTSMYLCASSPPLAGEQYFGPGTRLTVT.

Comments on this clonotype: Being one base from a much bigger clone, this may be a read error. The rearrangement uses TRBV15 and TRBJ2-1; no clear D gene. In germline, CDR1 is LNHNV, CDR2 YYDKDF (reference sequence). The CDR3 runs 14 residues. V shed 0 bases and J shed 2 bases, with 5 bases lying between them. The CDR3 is CATSRDTAYNEQFF. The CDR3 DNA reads TGTGCCACCAGCAGAGACACAGCCTACAATGAGCAGTTCTTC.

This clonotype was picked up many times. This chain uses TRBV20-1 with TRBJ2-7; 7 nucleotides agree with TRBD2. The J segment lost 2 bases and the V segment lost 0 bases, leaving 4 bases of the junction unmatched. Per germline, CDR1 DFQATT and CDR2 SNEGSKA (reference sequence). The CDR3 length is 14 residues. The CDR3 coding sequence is TGCAGTGCTAGAGAGGCTAGCGGAACCTACGAGCAGTACTTC. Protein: CSAREASGTYEQYF.

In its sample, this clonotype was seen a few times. CDR3 protein: CASSLWGTSGYNEQFF. In nucleotides, the CDR3 is TGTGCCAGCAGCTTATGGGGGACTAGCGGTTACAATGAGCAGTTCTTC. V and J are TRBV7-9 and TRBJ2-1, with 11 bases matching TRBD2. CDR3 length: 16 amino acids. With 2 bases clipped from V and 4 bases from J, the junction kept 4 bases outside the gene matches. The V gene's germline CDR1 is SEHNR and CDR2 FQNEAQ (reference sequence).